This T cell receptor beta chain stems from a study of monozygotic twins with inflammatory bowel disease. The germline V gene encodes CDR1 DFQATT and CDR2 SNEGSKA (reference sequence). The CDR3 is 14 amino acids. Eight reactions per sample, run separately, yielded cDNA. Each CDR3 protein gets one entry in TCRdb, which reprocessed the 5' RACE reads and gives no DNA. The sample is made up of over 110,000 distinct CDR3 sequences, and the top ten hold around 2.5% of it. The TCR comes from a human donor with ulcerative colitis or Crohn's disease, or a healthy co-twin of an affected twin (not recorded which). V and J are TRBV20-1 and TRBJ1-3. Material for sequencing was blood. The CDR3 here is CSASTAGTGNTIYF.